This TCR beta chain stems from a study of blood T cell repertoires in COVID-19. Study information: PBMCs, B-cell-depleted T cells, or T cells provided the cDNA or gDNA that made up the material.

CDR1 and CDR2 from the germline V gene are LNHNV and YYDKDF (reference sequence). This CDR3 is 15 amino acids long. The V gene end was trimmed by 6 bases and the J gene end by 7 bases; junction bases not matched to a gene: 9. The data were produced by immunoSEQ multiplex PCR, yet TCRdb's version contains in-frame clones alone and is incomplete. The table has over 200,000 clones, approximately 84% seen once. This receptor was obtained from a man aged 35 to 55 with active or convalescent COVID-19. The specimen was peripheral blood. The V call is TRBV15, the J call TRBJ1-5, with 10 bases that match TRBD1. CDR3 protein: CATSLGTGERQPQHF. The CDR3 DNA reads as TGTGCCACCAGTCTGGGGACAGGGGAACGGCAGCCCCAGCATTTT. The full variable domain, completed using reference TRBV15 and TRBJ1-5, is DAMVIQNPRYQVTQFGKPVTLSCSQTLNHNVMYWYQQKSSQAPKLLFHYYDKDFNNEADTPDNFQSRRPNTSFCFLDIRSPGLGDTAMYLCATSLGTGERQPQHFGDGTRLSIL.